What follows are 8 T cell receptor beta chains derived from one specimen sequenced in a study of shared clonotypes between healthy human individuals. Libraries were prepared by immunoSEQ multiplex PCR; TCRdb keeps only in-frame clonotypes and omits some of them. The sample records some 660,000 clones, around 73% being singletons. Input material: memory CD4+ T cells sorted from blood. Subset noted: CD45RA-negative fraction. The receptors were sampled from a woman in her 30s in good health.

Here the CDR3 DNA reads TGTGCCATAGATAGCGGGAGCTCCTACAATGAGCAGTTCTTC. Its translation is CAIDSGSSYNEQFF. The chain combines TRBV28 with TRBJ2-1; 9 positions match TRBD2. The CDR3 covers 14 residues. J lost 0 bases, V lost 10 bases, and 4 bases had no gene match. CDR1 is MDHEN, CDR2 SYDVKM, per germline.

V is TRBV5-4 and J is TRBJ1-2; TRBD1 matches 10 bases. CDR1 is SGHNT, CDR2 YYREEE, per germline (reference sequence). Unmatched junction bases numbered 5, after V lost 0 bases and J lost 9 bases. This CDR3 is built from 14 residues. Written as DNA, the CDR3 is TGTGCCAGCAGCTTGGAGGTGGGACAGGGGAGCTACACCTTC. Translated, it gives CASSLEVGQGSYTF.

This sequence joins TRBV6-5 and TRBJ2-3; no firm D call. V dropped 6 bases and J dropped 3 bases, with 13 bases sitting between them. The CDR3 runs 14 residues. CDR1 is MNHEY, CDR2 SVGAGI, per germline. CDR3 region: CASSRGLGTDTQYF. CDR3 sequence (DNA): TGTGCCAGCAGCCGCGGCCTAGGGACAGATACGCAGTATTTT.

This chain connects TRBV9 to TRBJ1-2; the D gene is possibly TRBD1 (5 bases). Germline CDR1 and CDR2: SGDLS and YYNGEE. V lost 3 bases and J lost 8, with 17 bases in between. CDR3 length: 14 residues. The DNA of the CDR3 is TGTGCCAGCAGCGCCGGGACTGCGCTTCAAGGCTACACCTTC. This sequence encodes CASSAGTALQGYTF.

Regarding this clone: A much larger clonotype is one base distant, so this may be a read error. The same CDR3 can be traced to other DNA sequences in this sample. The gene calls are TRBV5-1 and TRBJ2-3; 9 nucleotides match TRBD1. The CDR3 is 14 residues long. Per germline, CDR1 SGHRS and CDR2 YFSETQ. Trimming removed 0 bases from V and 5 bases from J; junction bases left unmatched: 1. CDR3 nucleotides: TGCGCCAGCAGCTTGGGACAGGGGGGAGATACGCAGTATTTT. Residues: CASSLGQGGDTQYF.

V gene TRBV11-2 combines with J gene TRBJ2-2; D gene unclear. Per germline, CDR1 SGHAT and CDR2 FQNNGV. This CDR3 has 14 amino acids. Trimming left V 5 bases short and J 4 bases short, with 11 bases between. The CDR3 loop reads CASSPHLVTGELFF. The CDR3 DNA reads as TGTGCCAGCAGCCCACATTTGGTCACCGGGGAGCTGTTTTTT. Supplemented by reference TRBV11-2 and TRBJ2-2, the full variable domain reads EAGVAQSPRYKIIEKRQSVAFWCNPISGHATLYWYQQILGQGPKLLIQFQNNGVVDDSQLPKDRFSAERLKGVDSTLKIQPAKLEDSAVYLCASSPHLVTGELFFGEGSRLTVL.

CDR3 bases: TGTGCCAGCAGTGCAATGTACAATGAGCAGTTCTTC. Amino acid sequence: CASSAMYNEQFF. The chain combines TRBV28 with TRBJ2-1; D uncertain. CDR3 size: 12 residues. Germline V CDR1 and CDR2: MDHEN, SYDVKM. V lost 5 bases and J lost 4, with 6 bases in between.

The genes are TRBV28 and TRBJ2-3; D unresolved. The germline V and J ends were trimmed by 10 bases and 10 bases, with 18 bases remaining between them. The CDR3 is 12 residues long. The germline CDR1 and CDR2 sequences are MDHEN and SYDVKM. CDR3 sequence (DNA): TGTGCCACCCAGCTGAACCGACCTCCGCAGTATTTT. Protein sequence: CATQLNRPPQYF.